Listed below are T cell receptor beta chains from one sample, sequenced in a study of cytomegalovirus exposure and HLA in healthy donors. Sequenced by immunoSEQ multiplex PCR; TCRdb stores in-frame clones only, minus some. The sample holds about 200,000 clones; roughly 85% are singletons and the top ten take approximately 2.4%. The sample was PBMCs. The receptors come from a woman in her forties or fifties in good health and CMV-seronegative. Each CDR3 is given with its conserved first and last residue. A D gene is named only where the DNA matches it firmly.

CSVGHNSNQPQHF	TRBV29-1	13	.
CASSFSGVSKETQYF	TRBV5-1	15	.
CASRPSSYNEQFF	TRBV27	13	.
CASNGQPPRTGELFF	TRBV6-1	15	.
CASSLFGEGGYEQYF	TRBV28	15	.
CAWSGEGAYGPLHF	TRBV30	14	TRBD1
CASSQELTSGRAFTGETQYF	TRBV4-2	20	TRBD2
CASSSRQGSSSGANVLTF	TRBV7-3	18	TRBD1
CASRREGETQYF	TRBV7-9	12	TRBD2
CASSPGRAADTQYF	TRBV7-2	14	TRBD2
CASSFSGLYNEQFF	TRBV7-2	14	.